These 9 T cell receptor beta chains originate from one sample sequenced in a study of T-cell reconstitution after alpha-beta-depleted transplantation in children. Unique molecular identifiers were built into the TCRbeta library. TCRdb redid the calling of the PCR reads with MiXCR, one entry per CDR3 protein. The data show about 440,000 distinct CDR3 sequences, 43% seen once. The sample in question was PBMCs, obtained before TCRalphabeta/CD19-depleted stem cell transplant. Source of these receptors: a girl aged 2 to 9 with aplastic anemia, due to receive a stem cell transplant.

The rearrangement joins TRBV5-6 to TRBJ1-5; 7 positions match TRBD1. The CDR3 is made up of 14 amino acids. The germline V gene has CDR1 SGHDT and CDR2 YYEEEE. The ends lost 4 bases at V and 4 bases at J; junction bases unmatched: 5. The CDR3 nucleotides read TGTGCCAGCAGCAACACAGGGGATAATCAGCCCCAGCATTTT. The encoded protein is CASSNTGDNQPQHF.

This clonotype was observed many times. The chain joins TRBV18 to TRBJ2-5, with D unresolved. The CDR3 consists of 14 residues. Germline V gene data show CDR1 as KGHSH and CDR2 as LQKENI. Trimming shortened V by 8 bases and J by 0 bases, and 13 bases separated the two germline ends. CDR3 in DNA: TGTGCCAGCCACACCAGCAGGTACCAAGAGACCCAGTACTTC. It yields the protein CASHTSRYQETQYF. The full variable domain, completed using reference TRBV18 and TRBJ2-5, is NAGVMQNPRHLVRRRGQEARLRCSPMKGHSHVYWYRQLPEEGLKFMVYLQKENIIDESGMPKERFSAEFPKEGPSILRIQQVVRGDSAAYFCASHTSRYQETQYFGPGTRLLVL.

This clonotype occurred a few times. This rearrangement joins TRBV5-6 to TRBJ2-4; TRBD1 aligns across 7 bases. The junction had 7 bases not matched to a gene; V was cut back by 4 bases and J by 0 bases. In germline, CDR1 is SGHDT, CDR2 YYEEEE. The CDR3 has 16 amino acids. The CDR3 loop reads CASSVRQGLAKNIQYF. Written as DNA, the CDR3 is TGTGCCAGCAGCGTACGACAGGGCTTAGCCAAAAACATTCAGTACTTC.

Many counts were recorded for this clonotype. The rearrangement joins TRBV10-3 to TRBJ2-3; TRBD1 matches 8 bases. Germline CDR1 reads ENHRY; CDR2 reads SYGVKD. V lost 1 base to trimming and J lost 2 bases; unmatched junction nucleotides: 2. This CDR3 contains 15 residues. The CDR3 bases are TGTGCCATCAGTGAGTTGGACAGGGCCACAGATACGCAGTATTTT. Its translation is CAISELDRATDTQYF.

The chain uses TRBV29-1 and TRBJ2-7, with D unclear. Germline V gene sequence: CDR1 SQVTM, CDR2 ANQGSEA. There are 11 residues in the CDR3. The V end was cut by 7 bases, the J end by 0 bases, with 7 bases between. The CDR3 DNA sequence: TGCAGCGCCGAAAGCTCCTACGAGCAGTACTTC. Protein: CSAESSYEQYF.

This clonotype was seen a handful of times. Written as DNA, the CDR3 is TGTGCCACCAGCAGAGATGGCAGGGGGATACAGCCCCAGCATTTT. It codes for CATSRDGRGIQPQHF. J is TRBJ1-5 and V is TRBV15, with 7 positions matching TRBD1. This CDR3 comprises 15 residues. Trimming removed 0 bases from V and 7 bases from J; junction bases left unmatched: 6. Germline V CDR1 and CDR2: LNHNV, YYDKDF (reference sequence).

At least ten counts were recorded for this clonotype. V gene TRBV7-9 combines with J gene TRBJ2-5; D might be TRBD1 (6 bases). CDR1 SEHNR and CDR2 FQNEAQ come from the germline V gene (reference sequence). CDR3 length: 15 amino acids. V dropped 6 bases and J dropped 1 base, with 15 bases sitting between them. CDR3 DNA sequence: TGTGCCAGCAGGCAGACGACAGGACGCCAAGAGACCCAGTACTTC. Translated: CASRQTTGRQETQYF.

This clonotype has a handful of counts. Here the CDR3 reads CASTADRSPLHF. CDR3 bases: TGTGCCAGCACGGCGGACAGGTCACCCCTCCACTTT. The J gene is TRBJ1-6, the V gene TRBV5-5; 7 nucleotides agree with TRBD1. CDR1 and CDR2 from the germline V gene are SGHKS and YYEKEE (reference sequence). V dropped 6 bases and J dropped 10; count of bases not matched to a gene: 4. The CDR3 contains 12 residues.

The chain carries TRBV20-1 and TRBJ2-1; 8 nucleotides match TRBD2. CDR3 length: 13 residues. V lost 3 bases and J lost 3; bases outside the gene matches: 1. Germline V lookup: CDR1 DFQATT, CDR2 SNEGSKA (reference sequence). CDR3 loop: CSARTSDYNEQFF. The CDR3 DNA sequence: TGCAGTGCTAGGACTAGCGACTACAATGAGCAGTTCTTC.